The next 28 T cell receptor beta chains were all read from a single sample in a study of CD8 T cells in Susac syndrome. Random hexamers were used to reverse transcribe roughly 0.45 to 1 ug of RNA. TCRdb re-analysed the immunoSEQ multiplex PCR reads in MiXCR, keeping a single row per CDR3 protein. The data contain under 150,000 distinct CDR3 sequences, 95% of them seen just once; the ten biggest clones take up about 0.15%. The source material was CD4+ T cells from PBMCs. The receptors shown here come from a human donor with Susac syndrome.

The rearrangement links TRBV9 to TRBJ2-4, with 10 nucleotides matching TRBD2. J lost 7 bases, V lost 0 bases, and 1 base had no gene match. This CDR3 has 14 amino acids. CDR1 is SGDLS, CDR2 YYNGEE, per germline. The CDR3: CASSVGSGRNIQYF. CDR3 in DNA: TGTGCCAGCAGCGTAGGTAGCGGGAGGAACATTCAGTACTTC.

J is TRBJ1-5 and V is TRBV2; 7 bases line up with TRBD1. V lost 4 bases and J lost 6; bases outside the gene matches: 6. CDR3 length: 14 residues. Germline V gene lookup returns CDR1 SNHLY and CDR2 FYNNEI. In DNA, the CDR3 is TGTGCCAGCAGTGCAGGGGGAATCGGTCAGCCCCAGCATTTT. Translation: CASSAGGIGQPQHF. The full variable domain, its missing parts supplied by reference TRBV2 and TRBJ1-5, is EPEVTQTPSHQVTQMGQEVILRCVPISNHLYFYWYRQILGQKVEFLVSFYNNEISEKSEIFDDQFSVERPDGSNFTLKIRSTKLEDSAMYFCASSAGGIGQPQHFGDGTRLSIL.

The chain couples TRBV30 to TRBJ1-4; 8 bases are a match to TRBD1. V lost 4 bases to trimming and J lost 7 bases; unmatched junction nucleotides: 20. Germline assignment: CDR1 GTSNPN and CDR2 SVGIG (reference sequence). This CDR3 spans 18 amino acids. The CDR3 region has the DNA TGTGCCTGGACGGAACAGGGGGTTTTTTTTCGAGGTCCTGAAAAACTGTTTTTT. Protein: CAWTEQGVFFRGPEKLFF.

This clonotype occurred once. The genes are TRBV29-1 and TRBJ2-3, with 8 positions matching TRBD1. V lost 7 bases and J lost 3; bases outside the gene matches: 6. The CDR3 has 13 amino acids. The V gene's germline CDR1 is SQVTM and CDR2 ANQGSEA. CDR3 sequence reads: CSGTGGRTDTQYF. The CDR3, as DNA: TGCAGCGGTACAGGGGGAAGGACAGATACGCAGTATTTT.

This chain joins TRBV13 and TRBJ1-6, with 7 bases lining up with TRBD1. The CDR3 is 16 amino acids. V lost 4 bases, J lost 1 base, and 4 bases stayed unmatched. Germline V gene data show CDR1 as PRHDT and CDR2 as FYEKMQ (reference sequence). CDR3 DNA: TGTGCCAGCAGCTCCCGACAGGGTTCCTATAATTCACCCCTCCACTTT. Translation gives CASSSRQGSYNSPLHF. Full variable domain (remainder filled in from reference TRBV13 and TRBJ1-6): AAGVIQSPRHLIKEKRETATLKCYPIPRHDTVYWYQQGPGQDPQFLISFYEKMQSDKGSIPDRFSAQQFSDYHSELNMSSLELGDSALYFCASSSRQGSYNSPLHFGNGTRLTVT.

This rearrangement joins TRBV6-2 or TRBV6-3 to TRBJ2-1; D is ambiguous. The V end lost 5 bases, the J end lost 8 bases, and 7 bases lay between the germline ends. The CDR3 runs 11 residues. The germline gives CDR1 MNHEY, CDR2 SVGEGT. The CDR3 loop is CASSQGDEQFF. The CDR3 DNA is TGTGCCAGCAGTCAAGGTGATGAGCAGTTCTTC.

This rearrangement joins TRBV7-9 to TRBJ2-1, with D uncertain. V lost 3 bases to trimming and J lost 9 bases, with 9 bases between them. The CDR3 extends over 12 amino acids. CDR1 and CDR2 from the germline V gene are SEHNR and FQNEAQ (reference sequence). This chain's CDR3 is CASSLAPSEQFF. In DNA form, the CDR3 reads TGTGCCAGCAGCTTGGCCCCCAGTGAGCAGTTCTTC.

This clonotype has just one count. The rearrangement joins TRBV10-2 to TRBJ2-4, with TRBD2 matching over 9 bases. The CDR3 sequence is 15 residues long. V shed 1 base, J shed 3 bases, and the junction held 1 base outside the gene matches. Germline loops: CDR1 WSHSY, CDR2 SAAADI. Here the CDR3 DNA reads TGCGCCAGCAGTGAGTTAGCGGGGGACAAAAACATTCAGTACTTC. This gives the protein CASSELAGDKNIQYF.

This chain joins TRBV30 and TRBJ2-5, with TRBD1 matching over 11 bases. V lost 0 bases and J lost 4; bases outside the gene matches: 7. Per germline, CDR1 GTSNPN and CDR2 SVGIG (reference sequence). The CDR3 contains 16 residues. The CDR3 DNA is TGTGCCTGGAGTGTAGGTTGGGACAGGGGGGCAGAGACCCAGTACTTC. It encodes CAWSVGWDRGAETQYF.

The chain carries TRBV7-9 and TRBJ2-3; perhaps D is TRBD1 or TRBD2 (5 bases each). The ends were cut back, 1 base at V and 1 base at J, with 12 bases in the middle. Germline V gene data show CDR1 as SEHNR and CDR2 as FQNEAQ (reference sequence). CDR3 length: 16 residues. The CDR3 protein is CASSLDRGPGTDTQYF. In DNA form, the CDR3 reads TGTGCCAGCAGCTTAGATCGGGGCCCGGGCACAGATACGCAGTATTTT.

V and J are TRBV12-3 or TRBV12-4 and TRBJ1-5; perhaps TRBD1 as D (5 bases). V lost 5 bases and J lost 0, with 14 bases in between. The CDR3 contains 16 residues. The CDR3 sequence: CASSPRGLHSNQPQHF. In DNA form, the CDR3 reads TGTGCCAGCAGTCCAAGGGGCCTCCATAGCAATCAGCCCCAGCATTTT.

CDR3 region: CAWSVGTGETQYF. The CDR3 region has the DNA TGTGCCTGGAGTGTAGGCACAGGGGAGACCCAGTACTTC. The gene calls are TRBV30 and TRBJ2-5; TRBD1 is a possible D gene (6 bases). This CDR3 has 13 amino acids. CDR1 is GTSNPN, CDR2 SVGIG, per germline (reference sequence). Trimming stripped 0 bases from V and 5 bases from J, with 10 bases between.

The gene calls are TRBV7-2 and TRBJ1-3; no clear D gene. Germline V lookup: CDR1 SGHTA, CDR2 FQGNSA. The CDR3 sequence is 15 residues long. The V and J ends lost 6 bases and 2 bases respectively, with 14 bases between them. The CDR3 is CASRLVPQAGNTIYF. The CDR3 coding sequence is TGTGCCAGCAGACTAGTGCCCCAGGCTGGAAACACCATATATTTT.

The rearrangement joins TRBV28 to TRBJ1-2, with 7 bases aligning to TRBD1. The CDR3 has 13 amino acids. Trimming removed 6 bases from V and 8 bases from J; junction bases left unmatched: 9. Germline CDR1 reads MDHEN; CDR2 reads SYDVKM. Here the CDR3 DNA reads TGTGCCAGCAGCCGCGGTGTGACAGGGGGCTACACCTTC. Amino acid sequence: CASSRGVTGGYTF.

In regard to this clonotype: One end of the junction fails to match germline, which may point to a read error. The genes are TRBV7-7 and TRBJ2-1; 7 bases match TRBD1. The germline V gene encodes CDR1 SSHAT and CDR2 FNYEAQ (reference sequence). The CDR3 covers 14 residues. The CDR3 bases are TGTGCTAGCAGCCCGACAGGGCGCATCAATGAGCAGTTCTTC. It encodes CASSPTGRINEQFF.

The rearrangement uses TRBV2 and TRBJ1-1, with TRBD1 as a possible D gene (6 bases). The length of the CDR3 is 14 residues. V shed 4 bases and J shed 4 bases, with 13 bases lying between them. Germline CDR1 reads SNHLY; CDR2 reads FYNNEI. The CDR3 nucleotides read TGTGCCAGCAGTGTCGGGGGGCCGGGCACTGAAGCTTTCTTT. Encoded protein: CASSVGGPGTEAFF.

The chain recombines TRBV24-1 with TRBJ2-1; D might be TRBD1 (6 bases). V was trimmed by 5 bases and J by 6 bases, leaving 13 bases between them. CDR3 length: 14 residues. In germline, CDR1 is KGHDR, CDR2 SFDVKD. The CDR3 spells CATSAPGQINEQFF. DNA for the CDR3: TGTGCCACCAGTGCCCCAGGACAGATCAATGAGCAGTTCTTC.

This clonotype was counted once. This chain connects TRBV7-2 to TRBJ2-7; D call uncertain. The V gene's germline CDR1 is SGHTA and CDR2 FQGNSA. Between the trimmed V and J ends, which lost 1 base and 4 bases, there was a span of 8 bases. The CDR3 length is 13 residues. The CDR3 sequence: CASSLEQLYEQYF. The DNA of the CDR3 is TGTGCCAGCAGCTTAGAACAGCTTTACGAGCAGTACTTC.

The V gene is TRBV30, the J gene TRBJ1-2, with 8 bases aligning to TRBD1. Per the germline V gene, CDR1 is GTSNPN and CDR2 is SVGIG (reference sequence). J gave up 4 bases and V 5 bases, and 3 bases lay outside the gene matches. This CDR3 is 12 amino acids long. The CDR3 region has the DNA TGTGCCTGGGTGCAGGGGGCCTATGGCTACACCTTC. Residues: CAWVQGAYGYTF.

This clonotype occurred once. The CDR3, as DNA: TGTGCCTGGGCAAGACTAGCGGGAGTCTACGAGCAGTACTTC. Protein product: CAWARLAGVYEQYF. The chain employs TRBV30 and TRBJ2-7; TRBD2 matches 12 bases. The CDR3 sequence is 14 residues long. Germline V gives CDR1 GTSNPN, CDR2 SVGIG (reference sequence). Germline trimming cut 5 bases from V and 3 bases from J; bases unmatched to any gene: 5.

The CDR3 DNA reads TGTGCCAGCAGGGTGGGACAGTATAATTCACCCCTCCACTTT. Protein product: CASRVGQYNSPLHF. The V and J genes are TRBV2 and TRBJ1-6, with 7 bases lining up with TRBD1. This CDR3 contains 14 residues. Germline CDR1 SNHLY, CDR2 FYNNEI. After removal of 6 bases from V and 4 bases from J, the junction contained 3 bases not matched to a gene.

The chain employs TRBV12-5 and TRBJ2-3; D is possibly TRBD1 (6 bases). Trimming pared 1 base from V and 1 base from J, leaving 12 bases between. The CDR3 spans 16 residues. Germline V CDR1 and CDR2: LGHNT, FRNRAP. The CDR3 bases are TGTGCTAGTGGTTTGGGAACGGACAGCCGCACAGATACGCAGTATTTT. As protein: CASGLGTDSRTDTQYF.

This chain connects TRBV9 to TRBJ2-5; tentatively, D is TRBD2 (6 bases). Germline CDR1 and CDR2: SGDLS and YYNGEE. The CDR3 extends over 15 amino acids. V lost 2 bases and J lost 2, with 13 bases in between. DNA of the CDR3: TGTGCCAGCAGCGTTGGGATAGCGGAACAAGAGACCCAGTACTTC. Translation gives CASSVGIAEQETQYF.

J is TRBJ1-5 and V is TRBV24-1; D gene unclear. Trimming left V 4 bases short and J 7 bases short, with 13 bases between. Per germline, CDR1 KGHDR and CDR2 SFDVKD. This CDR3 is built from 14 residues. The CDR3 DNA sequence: TGTGCCACCAGTGAGACTCCAGTTTTCCAGCCCCAGCATTTT. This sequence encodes CATSETPVFQPQHF.

CDR3 nucleotides: TGTGCCAGCAGCCGGTGGAGGGGACAGCCCCAGCATTTT. Translating it yields CASSRWRGQPQHF. The chain carries TRBV6-2 or TRBV6-3 and TRBJ1-5; tentative D call: TRBD1 (5 bases). With 6 bases removed from V and 7 bases from J, the gap between germline ends came to 13 bases. The CDR3 is 13 residues long. CDR1 is MNHEY, CDR2 SVGEGT, per germline.

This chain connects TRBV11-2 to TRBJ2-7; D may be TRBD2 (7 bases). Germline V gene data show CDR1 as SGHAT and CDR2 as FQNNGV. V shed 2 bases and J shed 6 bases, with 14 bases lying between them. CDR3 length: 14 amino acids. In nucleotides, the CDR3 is TGTGCCAGCAGCTTAAACCCCGGGGGGCCCGAGCAGTACTTC. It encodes CASSLNPGGPEQYF.

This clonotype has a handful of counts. CDR3 sequence: CASSLGRNQPQHF. CDR3 coding DNA: TGTGCCAGCAGTTTGGGGCGCAATCAGCCCCAGCATTTT. J is TRBJ1-5 and V is TRBV12-3 or TRBV12-4; TRBD1 might be the D (5 bases). V was shortened by 3 bases and J by 2 bases, with 5 bases between the two germline ends. The CDR3 is 13 residues long.

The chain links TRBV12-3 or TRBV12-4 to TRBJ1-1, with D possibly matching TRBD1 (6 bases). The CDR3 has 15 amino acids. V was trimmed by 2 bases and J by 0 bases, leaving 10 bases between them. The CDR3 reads CASSLIRGMNTEAFF. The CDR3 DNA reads TGTGCCAGCAGTTTAATCAGGGGTATGAACACTGAAGCTTTCTTT.